This T cell receptor (beta chain) comes out of a study of STAT3 mutations in large granular lymphocyte leukemia. The CDR3 covers 16 residues. Trimming cost V 3 bases and J 7 bases, with 18 bases left between them. In germline, CDR1 is SGHVS, CDR2 FQNEAQ. As for this clone: Its matching antigen is unknown.

Assay used: immunoSEQ multiplex PCR; TCRdb lists only in-frame clones, some missing. Of approximately 43,000 clones in the sample, about 81% are singletons; the top ten hold less than 0.55%. Study observations and caveats: At least one immunodominant TCR beta clonotype appeared in every T-cell large granular lymphocyte leukemia patient.

The source is a human donor with T large granular lymphocyte leukemia. Some clones in this sample may be carry-over from other donors' samples. The sequencing sample was made of PBMCs. The chain combines TRBV7-8 with TRBJ2-2; D might be TRBD1 or TRBD2, each matching 5 bases. As DNA, the CDR3 is TGTGCCAGCAGCTTCGGGGCAGGGCTCCAGAGCGGGGAGCTGTTTTTT. It encodes CASSFGAGLQSGELFF.